This T cell receptor (beta chain) was captured by sequencing in a study of response to subunit inactivated influenza vaccine. Germline CDR1 SGHRS, CDR2 YFSETQ. This CDR3 contains 14 residues. Trimming cost V 1 base and J 4 bases, with 6 bases left between them. TCRdb analysed the RT-PCR reads with MiXCR anew, one entry per CDR3 protein. The table records almost 600,000 distinct CDR3 sequences, 14% of them present only once. The source was PBMCs from blood, collected approximately 13 days after vaccination. The chain has TRBV5-1 and TRBJ2-6; no clear D gene. The receptor was derived from a man aged 45-65 years who received an inactivated influenza vaccine. This chain's CDR3 is CASSLISGANVLTF. Written as DNA, the CDR3 is TGCGCCAGCAGCTTGATTTCCGGGGCCAACGTCCTGACTTTC.